This passage covers 10 T cell receptor beta chains from one sample sequenced in a study of tumor-infiltrating lymphocytes in localized non-small cell lung cancer. Produced via immunoSEQ multiplex PCR; TCRdb's table is partial and in-frame only. The sample contains approximately 16,000 clones, about 48% of which appear only once. Input material: lung tumor tissue. Source of these receptors: a human donor with non-small cell lung cancer.

The chain is built from TRBV4-2 and TRBJ2-2, with a weak D call TRBD2 (6 bases). CDR3 length: 17 amino acids. V dropped 2 bases and J dropped 0 bases, with 13 bases sitting between them. Germline loops: CDR1 LGHNA, CDR2 YNFKEQ. CDR3 sequence reads: CASSQLDYLTNTGELFF. The CDR3 region has the DNA TGTGCCAGCAGCCAACTGGACTACTTGACGAACACCGGGGAGCTGTTTTTT.

V and J are TRBV10-2 and TRBJ1-6, with 8 bases lining up with TRBD1. CDR1 and CDR2 (germline): WSHSY, SAAADI. V was pared by 5 bases and J by 8 bases, with 8 bases of the junction left unmatched. The CDR3 sequence is 15 residues long. The CDR3 DNA follows: TGCGCCAGCAGTCCGACAGGGGTTGTAGATTCACCCCTCCACTTT. Protein: CASSPTGVVDSPLHF.

CDR3 nucleotides: TGTGCCAGTTCCGGACTAGCGGGGGGCCAAGAGACCCAGTACTTC. This codes for CASSGLAGGQETQYF. The chain links TRBV19 to TRBJ2-5; 14 nucleotides agree with TRBD2. The V and J ends lost 8 bases and 1 base, in that order; junction bases with no gene match: 3. The CDR3 sequence is 15 residues long. Germline V CDR1 and CDR2: LNHDA, SQIVND (reference sequence).

Only a few counts were recorded for this clone. The V call is TRBV20-1, the J call TRBJ1-1; D is uncertain. The CDR3 length is 11 residues. CDR1 is DFQATT, CDR2 SNEGSKA, per germline (reference sequence). The CDR3: CSPDGNTEAFF. In DNA, the CDR3 is TGCAGCCCGGACGGGAACACTGAAGCTTTCTTT.

With regard to this clone: The junction does not match germline at one end; this may be a read error. This rearrangement joins TRBV7-7 to TRBJ2-3; D may match TRBD1 or TRBD2 (5 bases each). The CDR3 loop spans 17 amino acids. From germline, CDR1 is SSHAT and CDR2 FNYEAQ (reference sequence). CDR3 protein: CASSLGLGTPSTDTQYF. The CDR3 DNA is TGTGCTAGCAGCTTAGGCCTCGGGACCCCTAGCACAGATACGCAGTATTTT.

In its sample, this clone ranks as medium-sized. The rearrangement joins TRBV7-9 to TRBJ2-5; TRBD1 or TRBD2 may be the D gene (5 bases each). Between the trimmed V and J ends, which lost 5 bases and 2 bases, there was a span of 21 bases. The CDR3 extends over 17 amino acids. CDR1 and CDR2 from the germline V gene are SEHNR and FQNEAQ (reference sequence). DNA for the CDR3: TGTGCCAGCAGCCCGAGAGGGGAGCGACGCCTACAAGAGACCCAGTACTTC. Protein product: CASSPRGERRLQETQYF.

J is TRBJ2-5 and V is TRBV7-2; TRBD2 is a possible D gene (6 bases). CDR3 length: 15 amino acids. In germline, CDR1 is SGHTA, CDR2 FQGNSA. V was clipped by 1 base and J by 9 bases, with 18 bases between them. The CDR3: CASSLGTGAGRAQYF. Written as DNA, the CDR3 is TGTGCCAGCAGCTTAGGCACCGGAGCGGGCCGGGCCCAGTACTTC.

This clone was counted between two and nine times. The CDR3 here is CASSIPGGISPLHF. The CDR3 DNA follows: TGTGCCAGTAGTATTCCAGGGGGCATTTCACCCCTCCACTTT. The V call is TRBV19, the J call TRBJ1-6; 8 bases agree with TRBD1. The CDR3 length is 14 residues. Germline CDR1 is LNHDA and CDR2 is SQIVND (reference sequence). Trimming removed 3 bases from V and 9 bases from J; junction bases left unmatched: 4.

Ten or more counts support this clone. The chain links TRBV6-1 to TRBJ2-1; 8 bases agree with TRBD2. V shed 2 bases and J 3 bases; nucleotides not matched to a gene: 3. This CDR3 is 15 amino acids long. Germline V CDR1 and CDR2: MNHNS, SASEGT. The CDR3 DNA reads TGTGCCAGCAGTGAATCGGCGGGGGGCTACAATGAGCAGTTCTTC. Its protein product is CASSESAGGYNEQFF.

The V call is TRBV11-2, the J call TRBJ1-5; D is undetermined. V dropped 1 base and J dropped 4 bases, with 11 bases sitting between them. Germline assignment: CDR1 SGHAT and CDR2 FQNNGV. CDR3 length equals 15 residues. The CDR3 sequence is CASSLGPQINQPQHF. CDR3 nucleotides: TGTGCCAGCAGCTTAGGCCCCCAAATTAATCAGCCCCAGCATTTT.